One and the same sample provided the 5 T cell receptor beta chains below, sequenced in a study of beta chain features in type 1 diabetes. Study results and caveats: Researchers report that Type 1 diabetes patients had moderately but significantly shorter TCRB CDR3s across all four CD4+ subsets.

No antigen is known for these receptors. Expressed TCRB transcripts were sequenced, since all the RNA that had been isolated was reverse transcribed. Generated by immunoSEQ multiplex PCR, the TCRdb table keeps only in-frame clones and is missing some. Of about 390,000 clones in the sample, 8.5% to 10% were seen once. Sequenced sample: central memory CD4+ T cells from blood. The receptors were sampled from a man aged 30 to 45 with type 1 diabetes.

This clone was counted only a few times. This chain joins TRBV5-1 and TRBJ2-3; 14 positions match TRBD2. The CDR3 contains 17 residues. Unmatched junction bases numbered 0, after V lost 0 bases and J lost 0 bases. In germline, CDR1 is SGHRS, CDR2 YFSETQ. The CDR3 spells CASSLGLAGGSTDTQYF. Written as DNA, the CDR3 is TGCGCCAGCAGCTTGGGACTAGCGGGAGGGAGCACAGATACGCAGTATTTT.

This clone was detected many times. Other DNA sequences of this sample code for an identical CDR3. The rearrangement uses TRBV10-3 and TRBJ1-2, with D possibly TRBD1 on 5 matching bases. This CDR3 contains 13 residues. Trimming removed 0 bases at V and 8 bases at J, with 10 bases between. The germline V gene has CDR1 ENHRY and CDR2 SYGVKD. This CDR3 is CAISESGDGGYTF. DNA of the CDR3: TGTGCCATCAGTGAGTCAGGGGATGGCGGCTACACCTTC.

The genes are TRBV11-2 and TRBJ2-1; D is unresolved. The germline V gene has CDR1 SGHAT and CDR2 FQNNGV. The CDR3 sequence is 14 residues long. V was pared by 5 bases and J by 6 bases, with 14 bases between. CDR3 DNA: TGTGCCAGCAGCCCAAAGGGTCCGGGCAATGAGCAGTTCTTC. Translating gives CASSPKGPGNEQFF.

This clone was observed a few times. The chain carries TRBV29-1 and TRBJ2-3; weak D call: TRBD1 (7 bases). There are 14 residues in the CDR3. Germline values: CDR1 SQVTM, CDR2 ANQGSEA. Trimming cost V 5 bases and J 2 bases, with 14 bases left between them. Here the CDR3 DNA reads TGCAGCGTTCTCGGAGGGACAGACACAGATACGCAGTATTTT. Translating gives CSVLGGTDTDTQYF.

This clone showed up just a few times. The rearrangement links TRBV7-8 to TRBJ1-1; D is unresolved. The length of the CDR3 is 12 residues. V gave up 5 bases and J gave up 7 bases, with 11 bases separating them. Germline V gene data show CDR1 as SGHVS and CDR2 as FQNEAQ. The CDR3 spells CASSNNRREAFF. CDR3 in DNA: TGTGCCAGCAGCAATAATAGGCGTGAAGCTTTCTTT.